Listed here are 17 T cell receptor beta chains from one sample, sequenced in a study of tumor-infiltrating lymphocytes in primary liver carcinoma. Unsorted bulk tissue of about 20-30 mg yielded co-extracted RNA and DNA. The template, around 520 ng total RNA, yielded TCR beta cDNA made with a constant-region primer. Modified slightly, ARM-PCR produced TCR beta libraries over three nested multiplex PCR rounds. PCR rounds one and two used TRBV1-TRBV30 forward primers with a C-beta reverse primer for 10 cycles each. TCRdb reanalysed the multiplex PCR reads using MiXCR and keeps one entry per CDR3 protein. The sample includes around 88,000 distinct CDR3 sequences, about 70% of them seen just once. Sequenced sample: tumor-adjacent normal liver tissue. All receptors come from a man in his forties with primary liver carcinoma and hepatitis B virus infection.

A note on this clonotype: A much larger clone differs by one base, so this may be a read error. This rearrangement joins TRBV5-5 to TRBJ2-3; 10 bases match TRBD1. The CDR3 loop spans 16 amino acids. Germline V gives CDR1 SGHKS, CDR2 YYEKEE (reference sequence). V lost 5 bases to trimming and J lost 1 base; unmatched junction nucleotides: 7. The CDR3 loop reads CASSYPTGGCTDTQYF. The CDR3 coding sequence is TGTGCCAGCAGTTACCCGACAGGGGGCTGCACAGATACGCAGTATTTT.

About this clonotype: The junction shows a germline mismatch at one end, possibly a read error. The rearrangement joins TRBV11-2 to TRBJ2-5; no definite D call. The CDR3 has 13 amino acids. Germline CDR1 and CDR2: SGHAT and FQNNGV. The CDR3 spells CASSFTVSVTQYF. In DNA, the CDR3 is TGTGCCAGTAGCTTTACGGTCTCAGTGACCCAGTACTTC.

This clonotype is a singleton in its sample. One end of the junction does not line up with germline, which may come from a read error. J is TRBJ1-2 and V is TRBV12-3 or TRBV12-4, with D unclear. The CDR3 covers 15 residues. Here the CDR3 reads CVSSSSSVEDYGYTF. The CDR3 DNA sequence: TGTGTCAGCAGTTCCTCATCGGTAGAGGACTATGGCTACACCTTC.

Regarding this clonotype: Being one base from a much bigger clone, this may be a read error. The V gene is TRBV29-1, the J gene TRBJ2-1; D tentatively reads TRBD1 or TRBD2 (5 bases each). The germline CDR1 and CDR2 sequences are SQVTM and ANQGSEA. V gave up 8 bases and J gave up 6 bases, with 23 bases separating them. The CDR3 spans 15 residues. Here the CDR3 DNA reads TGCAGCCTTTCCGTGGGACGCGGAGGAATCAATGAGCAGTTCTTC. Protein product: CSLSVGRGGINEQFF.

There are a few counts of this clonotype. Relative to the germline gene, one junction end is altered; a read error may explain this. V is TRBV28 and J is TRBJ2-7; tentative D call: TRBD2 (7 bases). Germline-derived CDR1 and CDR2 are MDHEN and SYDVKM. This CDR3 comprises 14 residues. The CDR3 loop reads CASSLGGGGVNRDF. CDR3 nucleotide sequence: TGTGCCAGCAGTTTAGGGGGGGGGGGCGTGAATAGGGACTTC.

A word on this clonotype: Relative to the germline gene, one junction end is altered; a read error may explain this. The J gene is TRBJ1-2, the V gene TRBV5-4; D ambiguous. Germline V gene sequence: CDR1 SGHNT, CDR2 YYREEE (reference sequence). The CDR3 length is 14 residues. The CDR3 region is CACSLGTEQPRYTF. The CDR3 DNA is TGTGCCTGCAGCTTGGGAACAGAGCAACCTCGCTACACCTTC. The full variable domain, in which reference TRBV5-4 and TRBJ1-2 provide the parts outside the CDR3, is ETGVTQSPTHLIKTRGQQVTLRCSSQSGHNTVSWYQQALGQGPQFIFQYYREEENGRGNFPPRFSGLQFPNYSSELNVNALELDDSALYLCACSLGTEQPRYTFGSGTRLTVV.

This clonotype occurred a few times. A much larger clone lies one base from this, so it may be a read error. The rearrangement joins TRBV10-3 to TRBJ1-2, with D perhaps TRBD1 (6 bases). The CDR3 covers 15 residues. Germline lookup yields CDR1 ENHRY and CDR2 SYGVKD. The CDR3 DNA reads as TGTACCATCAGCCCCGGGACACTTAGGAACTATGGCTACACCTTC. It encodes CTISPGTLRNYGYTF.

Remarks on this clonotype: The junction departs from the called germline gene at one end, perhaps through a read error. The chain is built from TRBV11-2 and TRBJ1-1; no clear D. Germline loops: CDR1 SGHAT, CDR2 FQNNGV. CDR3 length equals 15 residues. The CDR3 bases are TGTGCCAGTAGCTTAGATCTCACTCTGAGCACTGAAGCTTTCTTT. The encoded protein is CASSLDLTLSTEAFF.

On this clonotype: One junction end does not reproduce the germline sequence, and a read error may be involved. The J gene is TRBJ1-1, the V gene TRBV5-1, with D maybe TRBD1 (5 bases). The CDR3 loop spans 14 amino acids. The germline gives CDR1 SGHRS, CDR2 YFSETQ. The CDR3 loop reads CTSTLGGSPTEAFF. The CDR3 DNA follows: TGCACCAGCACCTTGGGGGGAAGCCCGACTGAAGCTTTCTTT. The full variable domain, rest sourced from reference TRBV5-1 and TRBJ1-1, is KAGVTQTPRYLIKTRGQQVTLSCSPISGHRSVSWYQQTPGQGLQFLFEYFSETQRNKGNFPGRFSGRQFSNSRSEMNVSTLELGDSALYLCTSTLGGSPTEAFFGQGTRLTVV.

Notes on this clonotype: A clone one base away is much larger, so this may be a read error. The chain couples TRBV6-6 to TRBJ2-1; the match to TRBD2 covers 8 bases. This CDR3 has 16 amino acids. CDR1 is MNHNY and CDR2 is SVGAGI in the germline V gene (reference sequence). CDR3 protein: CTSTHSGGGVHNEQFF. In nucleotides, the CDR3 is TGTACCAGCACCCATTCCGGGGGGGGGGTCCACAATGAGCAGTTCTTC.

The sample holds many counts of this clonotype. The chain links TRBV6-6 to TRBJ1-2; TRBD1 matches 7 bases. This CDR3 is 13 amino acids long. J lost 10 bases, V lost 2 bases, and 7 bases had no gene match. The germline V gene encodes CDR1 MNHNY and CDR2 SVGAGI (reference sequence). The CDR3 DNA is TGTGCCAGCAGTTACCTTGGGACAGAACTCTACACCTTC. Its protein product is CASSYLGTELYTF.

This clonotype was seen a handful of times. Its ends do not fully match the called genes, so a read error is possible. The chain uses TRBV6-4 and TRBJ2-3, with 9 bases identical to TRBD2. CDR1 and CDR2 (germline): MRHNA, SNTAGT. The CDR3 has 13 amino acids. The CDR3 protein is CASSVASGDTRYF. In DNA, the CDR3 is TGTGCCAGCAGTGTGGCTAGCGGGGATACGCGGTATTTT.

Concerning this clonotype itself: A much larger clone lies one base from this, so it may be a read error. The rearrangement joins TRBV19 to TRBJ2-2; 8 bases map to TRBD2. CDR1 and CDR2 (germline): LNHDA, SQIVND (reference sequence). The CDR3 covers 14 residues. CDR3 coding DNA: TGTGTCAGTAGTTTCTTGCGGGAGGACGGGGAGCTGTTTTTT. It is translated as CVSSFLREDGELFF. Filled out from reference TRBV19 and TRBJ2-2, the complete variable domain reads DGGITQSPKYLFRKEGQNVTLSCEQNLNHDAMYWYRQDPGQGLRLIYYSQIVNDFQKGDIAEGYSVSREKKESFPLTVTSAQKNPTAFYLCVSSFLREDGELFFGEGSRLTVL.

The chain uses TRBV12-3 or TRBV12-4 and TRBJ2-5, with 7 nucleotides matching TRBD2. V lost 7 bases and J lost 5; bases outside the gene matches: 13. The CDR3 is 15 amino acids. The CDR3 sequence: CASTRHGGRGETQYF. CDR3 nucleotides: TGTGCCAGCACACGTCATGGCGGGAGAGGGGAGACCCAGTACTTC.

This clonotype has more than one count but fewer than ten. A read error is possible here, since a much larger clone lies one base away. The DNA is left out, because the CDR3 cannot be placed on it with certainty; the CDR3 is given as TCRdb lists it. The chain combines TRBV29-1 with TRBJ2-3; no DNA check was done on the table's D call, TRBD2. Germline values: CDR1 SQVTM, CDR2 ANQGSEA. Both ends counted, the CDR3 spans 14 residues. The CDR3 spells CSVATGTSDIVGYF.

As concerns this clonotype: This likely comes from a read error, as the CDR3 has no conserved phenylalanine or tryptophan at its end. DNA for the CDR3: TGTGCCAGCAGTCATCTGGTTAGTGGGAGAAACGGGGAGCTGTTTTGT. This gives the protein CASSHLVSGRNGELFC. The chain links TRBV6-2 or TRBV6-3 to TRBJ2-2, with a weak D call TRBD2 (5 bases). Germline-derived CDR1 and CDR2 are MNHEY and SVGEGT. This CDR3 comprises 16 residues. V was pared by 5 bases and J by 7 bases, with 20 bases between.

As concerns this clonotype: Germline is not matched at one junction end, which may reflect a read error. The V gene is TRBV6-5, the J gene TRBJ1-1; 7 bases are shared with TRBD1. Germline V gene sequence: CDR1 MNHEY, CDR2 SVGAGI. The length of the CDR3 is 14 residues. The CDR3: CASSCLGQDTEAFF. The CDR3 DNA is TGTGCTAGCAGTTGCCTCGGACAGGACACTGAAGCTTTCTTT.